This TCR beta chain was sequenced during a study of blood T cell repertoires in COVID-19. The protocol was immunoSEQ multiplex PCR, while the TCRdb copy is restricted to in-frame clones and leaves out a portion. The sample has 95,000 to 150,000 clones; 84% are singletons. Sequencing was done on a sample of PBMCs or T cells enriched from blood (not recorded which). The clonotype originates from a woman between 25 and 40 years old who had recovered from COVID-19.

The CDR3 DNA is TGTGCCAGCAGCTTCGGACTAGCAGCTAGCACAGATACGCAGTATTTT. Translated: CASSFGLAASTDTQYF. J is TRBJ2-3 and V is TRBV7-8; 8 nucleotides agree with TRBD2. This CDR3 is built from 16 residues. Germline CDR1 reads SGHVS; CDR2 reads FQNEAQ. Germline trimming cut 3 bases from V and 0 bases from J; bases unmatched to any gene: 5.